Below are 2 T cell receptor beta chains sequenced from a single sample in a study of technical replicates of blood from several donors. Sequencing used immunoSEQ multiplex PCR; TCRdb keeps in-frame clones, though not all of them. The sample lists about 85,000 clones, about 94% occurring once. The source material was T cells isolated from PBMCs. The source of these receptors is a human donor in good health.

This rearrangement joins TRBV6-1 to TRBJ1-5; the D is unclear. V dropped 8 bases and J dropped 0 bases, with 11 bases sitting between them. Germline lookup yields CDR1 MNHNS and CDR2 SASEGT. The CDR3 is made up of 14 amino acids. The CDR3 region has the DNA TGTGCCAGCCGAGCTGTGAGTAGCAATCAGCCCCAGCATTTT. This codes for CASRAVSSNQPQHF.

The chain joins TRBV6-6 to TRBJ1-1; possibly TRBD1 for D (5 bases). Germline values: CDR1 MNHNY, CDR2 SVGAGI (reference sequence). This CDR3 has 12 amino acids. The V and J ends lost 5 bases and 4 bases respectively, with 8 bases between them. Here the CDR3 DNA reads TGTGCCAGCAGTCAGACAGTCACTGAAGCTTTCTTT. Protein sequence: CASSQTVTEAFF.